This T cell receptor beta chain stems from a study of beta chain features in type 1 diabetes. For the study at large: In age, gender and cell yields, patients were similar to healthy donors. General study points: VDJ junctions in type 1 diabetes patients carried more deletions and fewer insertions. Across patients, naive, central memory and Treg TCRB repertoires exhibited apparently greater similarity than was observed across healthy donors.

Points on this clone: Its antigen is undetermined.

The authors reverse transcribed all of the isolated RNA, so sequencing captured expressed TCRB transcripts. There were some 3.6 million reads on average in the naive, central memory and regulatory T cell samples. Clones were read by immunoSEQ multiplex PCR, and TCRdb kept only the in-frame ones, dropping some. The data show just over 600,000 clones, about 16% seen once. CDR1 and CDR2 from the germline V gene are SNHLY and FYNNEI. The germline V and J ends were trimmed by 7 bases and 2 bases, with 12 bases remaining between them. CDR3 length equals 14 residues. The rearrangement links TRBV2 to TRBJ1-3; possibly TRBD1 for D (5 bases). The material sequenced was naive CD4+ T cells from blood. The receptor was derived from a man between 18 and 29 years old in good health. Here the CDR3 reads CASMGTPAGNTIYF. CDR3 coding DNA: TGTGCCAGCATGGGGACCCCAGCTGGAAACACCATATATTTT. Drawing the rest from reference TRBV2 and TRBJ1-3, the complete variable domain is EPEVTQTPSHQVTQMGQEVILRCVPISNHLYFYWYRQILGQKVEFLVSFYNNEISEKSEIFDDQFSVERPDGSNFTLKIRSTKLEDSAMYFCASMGTPAGNTIYFGEGSWLTVV.